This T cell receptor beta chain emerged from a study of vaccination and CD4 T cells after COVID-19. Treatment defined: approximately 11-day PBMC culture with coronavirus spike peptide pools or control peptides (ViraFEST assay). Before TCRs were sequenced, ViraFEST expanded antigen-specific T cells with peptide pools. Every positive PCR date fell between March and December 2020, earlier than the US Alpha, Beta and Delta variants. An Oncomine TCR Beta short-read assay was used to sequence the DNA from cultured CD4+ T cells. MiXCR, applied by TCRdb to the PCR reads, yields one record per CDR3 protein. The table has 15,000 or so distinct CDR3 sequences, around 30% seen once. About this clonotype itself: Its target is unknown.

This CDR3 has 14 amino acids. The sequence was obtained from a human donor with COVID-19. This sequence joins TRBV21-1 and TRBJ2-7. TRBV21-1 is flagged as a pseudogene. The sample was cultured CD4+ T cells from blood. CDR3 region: CASSNYRSSYEQYF. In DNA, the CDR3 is TGTGCCAGCAGCAACTACCGGAGCTCCTACGAGCAGTACTTC.